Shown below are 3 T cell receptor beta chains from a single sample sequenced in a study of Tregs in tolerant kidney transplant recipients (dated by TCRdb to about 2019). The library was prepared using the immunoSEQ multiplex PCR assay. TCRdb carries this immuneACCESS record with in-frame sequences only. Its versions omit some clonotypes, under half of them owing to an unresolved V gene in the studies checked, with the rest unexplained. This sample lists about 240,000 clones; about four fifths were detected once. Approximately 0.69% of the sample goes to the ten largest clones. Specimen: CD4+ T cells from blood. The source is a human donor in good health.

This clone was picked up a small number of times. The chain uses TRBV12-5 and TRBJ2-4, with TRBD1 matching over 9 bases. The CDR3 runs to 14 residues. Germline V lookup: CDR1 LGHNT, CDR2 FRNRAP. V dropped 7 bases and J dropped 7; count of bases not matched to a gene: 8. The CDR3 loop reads CASASPGQGNIQYF. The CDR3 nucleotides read TGTGCTAGTGCTTCACCGGGACAGGGTAACATTCAGTACTTC.

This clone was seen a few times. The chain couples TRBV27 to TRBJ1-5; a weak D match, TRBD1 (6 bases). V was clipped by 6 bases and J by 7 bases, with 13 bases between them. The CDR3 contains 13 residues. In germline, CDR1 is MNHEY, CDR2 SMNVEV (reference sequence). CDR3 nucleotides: TGTGCCAGCAGCCAAGGGGGGGGGCAGCCCCAGCATTTT. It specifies CASSQGGGQPQHF.

CDR3 in DNA: TGCGCCAGCAGCCAAGACGGGCAGCCGGTAGGCACCGGGGAGCTGTTTTTT. This gives the protein CASSQDGQPVGTGELFF. V gene TRBV4-1 combines with J gene TRBJ2-2; D is undetermined. V was clipped by 0 bases and J by 4 bases, with 15 bases between them. Germline-derived CDR1 and CDR2 are MGHRA and YSYEKL. This CDR3 is built from 17 residues.